The present T cell receptor (beta chain) was sequenced within a study of identical twins. General study results and limits: Potential partial confounding of zero-insertion analyses by invariant MAIT and iNKT cells was noted. Modelling underestimated the level of out-of-frame TCR alpha sharing observed in monozygotic twins. Cord blood beta clonotypes that were abundant carried fewer insertions, and memory repertoires showed no such trend.

A universal primer site was incorporated via template switching, and the cDNA contained unique molecular identifiers. TCRdb re-analysed the 5' RACE reads in MiXCR, keeping a single row per CDR3 protein. The sample lists under 300,000 distinct CDR3 sequences; 9.5% to 15% were seen once. Notes on this clonotype: What it binds is unknown.

The CDR3 covers 13 residues. V lost 6 bases and J 7 bases, leaving 15 bases between the germline ends. Germline V gene lookup returns CDR1 LNHDA and CDR2 SQIVND (reference sequence). These sequences were also reported in another study, on yellow fever vaccine responses in identical twins.

The sequence was collected from a woman younger than 30 in good health. The sample consisted of memory (CD45RO+) T cells sorted from blood. The chain has TRBV19 and TRBJ1-1, with a weak D call TRBD1 (5 bases). The CDR3 DNA reads as TGTGCCAGTAGCCCGGGACGGACAATTGAAGCTTTCTTT. This sequence encodes CASSPGRTIEAFF.